Shown below are 3 T cell receptor beta chains from a single sample sequenced in a study of cytomegalovirus exposure and HLA in healthy donors listed by TCRdb under 2017. Library construction relied on the immunoSEQ multiplex PCR assay. For the multiplex PCR, a mixture combining 60 forward primers for TCR Vbeta segments and 13 reverse primers for TCR Jbeta segments was used. The table comes from immuneACCESS by way of TCRdb, which keeps in-frame sequences with V and J called. Part of the clones is missing from these tables; in studies checked, under half for an unresolved V gene and the rest for unknown reasons. This sample is represented by fewer than 40,000 clones; about 70% of them were singletons. Around a tenth of the sample lies in the top ten. Material: PBMCs. The receptor set was obtained from a man aged 35 to 55 in good health and CMV-seropositive.

This chain joins TRBV21-1 and TRBJ2-1; TRBD2 is the table's D call, not checked against the DNA. TRBV21-1 is a known pseudogene. This CDR3 is 14 amino acids long. CDR3 loop: CASSKKRGGNEQFF. The CDR3 DNA sequence: TGTGCCAGCAGCAAAAAAAGGGGGGGGAATGAGCAGTTCTTC.

J is TRBJ1-2 and V is TRBV5-6, with 9 nucleotides matching TRBD1. The CDR3 totals 16 residues. V lost 4 bases and J lost 4; bases outside the gene matches: 11. Germline loops: CDR1 SGHDT, CDR2 YYEEEE. The CDR3 here is CASSGDTGGAGYGYTF. CDR3 sequence (DNA): TGTGCCAGCAGCGGCGACACAGGGGGCGCAGGCTATGGCTACACCTTC.

The rearrangement links TRBV27 to TRBJ2-1; D gene unclear. V lost 8 bases and J 5 bases, leaving 16 bases between the germline ends. Looked up from germline, CDR1 is MNHEY and CDR2 is SMNVEV (reference sequence). The CDR3 length is 14 residues. The DNA of the CDR3 is TGTGCCAGCCGTTCCGAGCAAACCAACAATGAGCAGTTCTTC. The encoded protein is CASRSEQTNNEQFF.